This T cell receptor beta chain was captured in a study of blood T cell repertoires in COVID-19. Overall study context: Collection of acute and convalescent COVID-19 samples took place in the United States, Italy and Spain. T cells, B-cell-depleted T cells, or PBMCs provided the cDNA or gDNA that served as material.

Source study methods: Amplification from reference gene primers served as the basis for estimated nucleated cell counts. Clones were read by immunoSEQ multiplex PCR, and TCRdb kept only the in-frame ones, dropping some. The V and J calls and clone size come from that table; D and trimming were worked out from the DNA. The sample has fewer than 300,000 clones; 75% to 90% are singletons. One Seattle source followed patients from active infection through their disease course. From germline, CDR1 is KGHDR and CDR2 SFDVKD. The CDR3 runs 16 residues. V shed 1 base, J shed 2 bases, and the junction held 4 bases outside the gene matches.

Sequenced input: peripheral blood. This receptor was obtained from a woman aged 45-65 years with COVID-19, enrolled during active disease. The chain combines TRBV24-1 with TRBJ2-3; 8 nucleotides line up with TRBD1. In DNA form, the CDR3 reads TGTGCCACCAGTGATTTTGGGACAGGCCTCACAGATACGCAGTATTTT. Translating gives CATSDFGTGLTDTQYF.